One and the same sample provided the 9 T cell receptor beta chains below, sequenced in a study of T cells in Graves' hyperthyroidism and ophthalmopathy. The investigators amplified TCR beta CDR3 regions from RNA transcripts. With the HTBI primer set, the TCR CDR3 went through a first round of RT-PCR. TCRdb re-called the multiplex PCR reads with MiXCR, one entry per CDR3 protein. There are around 700,000 distinct CDR3 sequences in the sample; approximately 40% occur only once, and 31% lies in the top ten. Sequencing was carried out using blood. The receptor source for this set is a woman between 40 and 50 years old with Graves' hyperthyroidism.

J is TRBJ2-2 and V is TRBV29-1; TRBD2 is a possible D gene (6 bases). The CDR3 has 12 amino acids. The germline gives CDR1 SQVTM, CDR2 ANQGSEA. CDR3 amino acids: CSSGGSTGELFF. CDR3 DNA sequence: TGCAGTTCCGGGGGTTCCACCGGGGAGCTGTTTTTT.

This clonotype was observed many times. The rearrangement links TRBV15 to TRBJ1-1; D is uncertain. The CDR3 extends over 14 amino acids. The V gene's germline CDR1 is LNHNV and CDR2 YYDKDF (reference sequence). V was cut by 0 bases and J by 4 bases, with 9 bases left in between. The CDR3: CATSRDRQATEAFF. The CDR3 nucleotides are TGTGCCACCAGCAGAGATCGGCAGGCCACTGAAGCTTTCTTT.

Comment on this clonotype: A much larger clone sits a single nucleotide away, making a read error possible. The CDR3 does not close with the conserved phenylalanine or tryptophan, likely indicating a read error. This rearrangement joins TRBV2 to TRBJ1-1, with TRBD1 matching over 8 bases. CDR3 length: 15 amino acids. V gave up 6 bases and J gave up 0 bases; unmatched junction bases: 6. Germline CDR1 reads SNHLY; CDR2 reads FYNNEI. The CDR3 nucleotides are TGTGCCAGCAGGGGATCGGGACAGGTGAACACTGAAGCTTTCCTT. Encoded protein: CASRGSGQVNTEAFL.

The chain employs TRBV12-5 and TRBJ1-1; D is unclear. The CDR3 runs to 13 residues. V lost 2 bases and J 1 base, leaving 5 bases between the germline ends. Germline assignment: CDR1 LGHNT and CDR2 FRNRAP. In nucleotides, the CDR3 is TGTGCTAGTGGTTTGTATCAGAACACTGAAGCTTTCTTT. Encoded protein: CASGLYQNTEAFF. Together with reference TRBV12-5 and TRBJ1-1, the CDR3 gives the full variable domain: DARVTQTPRHKVTEMGQEVTMRCQPILGHNTVFWYRQTMMQGLELLAYFRNRAPLDDSGMPKDRFSAEMPDATLATLKIQPSEPRDSAVYFCASGLYQNTEAFFGQGTRLTVV.

Comments on this clonotype: At one of its ends the junction is not consistent with the germline gene, which may arise from a read error. J is TRBJ2-7 and V is TRBV29-1, with D unresolved. The CDR3 has 10 residues. CDR1 SQVTM and CDR2 ANQGSEA come from the germline V gene. The CDR3 DNA is TGCGGCGTTGACGACGGGGAGCAGTACTTC. This codes for CGVDDGEQYF.

The chain joins TRBV7-2 to TRBJ2-7; 13 positions match TRBD2. The J call is uncertain, as TRBJ2-1 better fits the DNA end. The CDR3 totals 14 residues. Germline V gene lookup returns CDR1 SGHTA and CDR2 FQGNSA. CDR3 in amino acids: CATKWTSGGNEQFF. The CDR3 DNA is TGTGCCACTAAATGGACTAGCGGGGGCAATGAGCAGTTCTTC.

The chain employs TRBV12-5 and TRBJ1-2; D is ambiguous. Per germline, CDR1 LGHNT and CDR2 FRNRAP. The CDR3 length is 13 residues. Trimming stripped 7 bases from V and 3 bases from J, with 12 bases between. As DNA, the CDR3 is TGTGCTAGTGAGCACAGTCAAGACTATGGCTACACCTTC. Residues: CASEHSQDYGYTF. The entire variable domain, with the rest obtained from reference TRBV12-5 and TRBJ1-2, is as follows: DARVTQTPRHKVTEMGQEVTMRCQPILGHNTVFWYRQTMMQGLELLAYFRNRAPLDDSGMPKDRFSAEMPDATLATLKIQPSEPRDSAVYFCASEHSQDYGYTFGSGTRLTVV.

The V gene is TRBV6-5, the J gene TRBJ1-1, with D tentatively TRBD1 (5 bases). Germline CDR1 reads MNHEY; CDR2 reads SVGAGI. V was cut by 2 bases and J by 5 bases, with 12 bases left in between. CDR3 length: 14 amino acids. CDR3: CASSYKREGTEAFF. The CDR3 coding sequence is TGTGCCAGCAGTTACAAGAGAGAGGGGACTGAAGCTTTCTTT.

This chain connects TRBV15 to TRBJ2-5, with TRBD2 as a possible D gene (5 bases). CDR1 is LNHNV, CDR2 YYDKDF, per germline (reference sequence). The CDR3 is 17 residues long. Trimming stripped 3 bases from V and 5 bases from J, with 22 bases between. CDR3 nucleotide sequence: TGTGCCACCAGCAGCCAAAGGTCAGATTCGAGGGCTGAGACCCAGTACTTC. It translates to CATSSQRSDSRAETQYF.